The next 14 T cell receptor beta chains were all read from a single sample in a study of blood T cells in healthy people across ages. Sample-barcoded 5' priming and a J-beta primer mix drove a second PCR of roughly 6 to 12 cycles. TCRdb passed the 5' RACE reads through MiXCR, listing each CDR3 protein once. This sample yields about 970,000 distinct CDR3 sequences, of which 45% to 60% are seen a single time; about a fifth belongs to the top ten. The sequencing input was blood. The receptors here all came from a woman aged 60-75 years in good health.

This chain links TRBV12-3 or TRBV12-4 with TRBJ1-1; tentatively, D is TRBD1 (5 bases). The CDR3 has 16 amino acids. The V gene lost 5 bases and the J gene lost 1 base, with 17 bases spanning the gap. The CDR3 coding sequence is TGTGCCAGCAGTAACCGACAGAGGGGATCGAACACTGAAGCTTTCTTT. It translates to CASSNRQRGSNTEAFF.

V usage is TRBV9 and J usage is TRBJ2-3; 11 bases fit TRBD2. Per germline, CDR1 SGDLS and CDR2 YYNGEE. V lost 0 bases, J lost 5 bases, and 8 bases stayed unmatched. The CDR3 consists of 17 residues. The CDR3 nucleotides read TGTGCCAGCAGCGTAGCTAAGGTAGCGGGAGGGCAAGATACGCAGTATTTT. It translates to CASSVAKVAGGQDTQYF.

This clonotype was detected only once. J is TRBJ2-1 and V is TRBV13; D not certain. Germline V gives CDR1 PRHDT, CDR2 FYEKMQ (reference sequence). The V end was cut by 0 bases, the J end by 5 bases, with 8 bases between. The CDR3 is 14 amino acids. The CDR3 protein is CASSLGLRDNEQFF. The CDR3 DNA reads as TGTGCCAGCAGCTTAGGGCTGAGAGACAATGAGCAGTTCTTC.

This clonotype appeared a few times. The chain joins TRBV7-2 to TRBJ2-7, with D maybe TRBD1 (5 bases). Trimming took 2 bases from V and 6 from J, leaving 8 bases between them. The CDR3 has 12 amino acids. Per the germline V gene, CDR1 is SGHTA and CDR2 is FQGNSA. The CDR3: CASSLQGVEQYF. The CDR3 DNA reads as TGTGCCAGCAGCTTACAGGGTGTCGAGCAGTACTTC.

The rearrangement joins TRBV4-1 to TRBJ1-2, with D perhaps matching TRBD1 (6 bases). The length of the CDR3 is 16 residues. Per the germline V gene, CDR1 is MGHRA and CDR2 is YSYEKL. V shed 4 bases and J shed 5 bases, with 20 bases lying between them. CDR3 sequence (DNA): TGCGCCAGCAGCCCAGCCCAAGCGACAGGAGGGTATGGCTACACCTTC. It yields the protein CASSPAQATGGYGYTF.

V and J are TRBV27 and TRBJ1-5; no clear D gene. This CDR3 region has 15 residues. V lost 2 bases and J lost 2, with 10 bases in between. In germline, CDR1 is MNHEY, CDR2 SMNVEV (reference sequence). The CDR3 coding sequence is TGTGCCAGCAGTTTAATGGGGAAAGGCAATCAGCCCCAGCATTTT. Its translation: CASSLMGKGNQPQHF.

The chain carries TRBV6-2 or TRBV6-3 and TRBJ2-7, with 14 positions matching TRBD2. This CDR3 has 16 residues. V shed 7 bases and J 2 bases; nucleotides not matched to a gene: 7. Germline V gene data show CDR1 as MNHEY and CDR2 as SVGEGT. As DNA, the CDR3 is TGTGCCAGCAACGGACTAGCGGGAGGCCTAACCTACGAGCAGTACTTC. Translation gives CASNGLAGGLTYEQYF.

As to this clonotype: A much larger clone is a single base away; this may be a read error. CDR3 nucleotide sequence: TGTGCCAGCAGCCAAACTAGCGGAAACTTTCGCTCCTACGAGCAGTACTTC. This translates into CASSQTSGNFRSYEQYF. J is TRBJ2-7 and V is TRBV9; 8 bases align to TRBD2. Germline CDR1 reads SGDLS; CDR2 reads YYNGEE. This CDR3 comprises 17 residues. J was trimmed by 0 bases and V by 4 bases; bases with no gene match: 12.

This chain uses TRBV2 with TRBJ2-5; 7 bases fit TRBD1. This CDR3 is built from 14 residues. The V gene end was trimmed by 3 bases and the J gene end by 11 bases; junction bases not matched to a gene: 12. The germline V gene encodes CDR1 SNHLY and CDR2 FYNNEI. The CDR3 coding sequence is TGTGCCAGCAGTGAGGAAGGGGGCCCGTTTCGTCAGTACTTC. Translating gives CASSEEGGPFRQYF.

This clonotype was picked up a small number of times. The genes are TRBV28 and TRBJ2-7; perhaps TRBD2 as D (7 bases). The length of the CDR3 is 15 residues. Looked up from germline, CDR1 is MDHEN and CDR2 is SYDVKM. V lost 6 bases and J lost 1, with 16 bases in between. The CDR3 protein is CASRIEGEGSYEQYF. CDR3 bases: TGTGCCAGCAGAATAGAGGGGGAGGGGTCCTACGAGCAGTACTTC.

This clonotype came up a few times. The chain uses TRBV29-1 and TRBJ1-1; D remains unclear. V dropped 3 bases and J dropped 5 bases, with 16 bases sitting between them. The CDR3 runs to 14 residues. CDR1 is SQVTM, CDR2 ANQGSEA, per germline. The CDR3 sequence is CSVDPHAGRTEAFF. The DNA for the CDR3 is TGCAGCGTTGATCCACATGCGGGGAGGACTGAAGCTTTCTTT.

The chain is built from TRBV20-1 and TRBJ1-1; possibly TRBD1 for D (5 bases). Germline CDR1 DFQATT, CDR2 SNEGSKA (reference sequence). The CDR3 totals 14 residues. The germline V and J ends were trimmed by 3 bases and 3 bases, with 14 bases remaining between them. The CDR3: CSASGGGSDTEAFF. The CDR3 bases are TGCAGTGCTAGTGGGGGAGGTTCGGACACTGAAGCTTTCTTT.

The rearrangement uses TRBV28 and TRBJ1-2, with unresolved D. Germline CDR1 and CDR2: MDHEN and SYDVKM. V lost 5 bases, J lost 6 bases, and 13 bases lay in between. This CDR3 spans 13 amino acids. CDR3 protein: CASSRRLSHGYTF. CDR3 in DNA: TGTGCCAGCAGTCGGAGGCTGAGTCATGGCTACACCTTC.

This clonotype was counted between two and nine times. The CDR3 DNA reads as TGCAGCGTGGTACCCGGGACAGGCAGTTCCTACGAGCAGTACTTC. Protein: CSVVPGTGSSYEQYF. The V call is TRBV29-1, the J call TRBJ2-7; 8 bases align to TRBD1. V lost 6 bases, J lost 1 base, and 11 bases stayed unmatched. The CDR3 has 15 residues. Germline CDR1 is SQVTM and CDR2 is ANQGSEA.